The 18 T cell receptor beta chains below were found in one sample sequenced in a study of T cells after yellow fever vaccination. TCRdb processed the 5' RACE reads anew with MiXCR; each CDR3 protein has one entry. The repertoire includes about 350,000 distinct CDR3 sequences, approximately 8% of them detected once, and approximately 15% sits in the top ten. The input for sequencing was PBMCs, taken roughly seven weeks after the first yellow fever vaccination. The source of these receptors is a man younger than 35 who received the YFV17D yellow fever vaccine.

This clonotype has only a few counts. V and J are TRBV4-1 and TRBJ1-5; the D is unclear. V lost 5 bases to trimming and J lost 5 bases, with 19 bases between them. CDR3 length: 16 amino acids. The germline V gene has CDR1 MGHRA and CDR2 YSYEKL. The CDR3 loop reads CASSGNADLPYQPQHF. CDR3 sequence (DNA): TGCGCCAGCAGCGGGAATGCAGACCTACCTTATCAGCCCCAGCATTTT.

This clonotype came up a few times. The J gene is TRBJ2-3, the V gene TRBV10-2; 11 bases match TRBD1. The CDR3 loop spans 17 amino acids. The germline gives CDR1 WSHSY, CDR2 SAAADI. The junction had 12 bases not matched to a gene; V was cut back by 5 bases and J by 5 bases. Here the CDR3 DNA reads TGCGCCAGCAGTTTTTCCGGACAGGGGGCGCAGGGAGATACGCAGTATTTT. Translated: CASSFSGQGAQGDTQYF.

The CDR3 sequence: CASTARAQLGSPLHF. The CDR3 coding sequence is TGCGCCAGCACCGCTAGGGCACAACTTGGCTCACCCCTCCACTTT. The rearrangement uses TRBV4-1 and TRBJ1-6, with no clear D. The V gene's germline CDR1 is MGHRA and CDR2 YSYEKL. The CDR3 runs 15 residues. Trimming stripped 7 bases from V and 10 bases from J, with 20 bases between.

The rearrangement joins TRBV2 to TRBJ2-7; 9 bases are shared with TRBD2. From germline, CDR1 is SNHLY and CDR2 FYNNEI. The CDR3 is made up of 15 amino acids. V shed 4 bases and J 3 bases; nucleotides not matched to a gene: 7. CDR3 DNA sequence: TGTGCCAGCAGTGTCCCTAGCGGGATGCTCTACGAGCAGTACTTC. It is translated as CASSVPSGMLYEQYF.

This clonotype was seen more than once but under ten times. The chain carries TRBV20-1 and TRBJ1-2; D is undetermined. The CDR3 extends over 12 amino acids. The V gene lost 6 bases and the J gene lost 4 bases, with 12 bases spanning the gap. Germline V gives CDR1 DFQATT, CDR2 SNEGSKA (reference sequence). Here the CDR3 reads CSAAGTSYGYTF. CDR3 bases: TGCAGTGCCGCAGGAACTTCCTATGGCTACACCTTC.

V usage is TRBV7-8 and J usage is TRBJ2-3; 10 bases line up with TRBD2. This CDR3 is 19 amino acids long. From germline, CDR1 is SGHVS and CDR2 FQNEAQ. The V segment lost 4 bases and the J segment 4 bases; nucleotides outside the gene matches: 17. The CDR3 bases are TGTGCCAGCAGCTACCCGGATAGCGGGGGGCCCGCCCCCCCAGATACGCAGTATTTT. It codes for CASSYPDSGGPAPPDTQYF.

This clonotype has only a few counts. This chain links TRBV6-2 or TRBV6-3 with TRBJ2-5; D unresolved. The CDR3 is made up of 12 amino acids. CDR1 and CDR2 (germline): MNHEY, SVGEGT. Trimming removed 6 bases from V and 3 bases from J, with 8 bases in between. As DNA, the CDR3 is TGTGCCAGCAGGGAGAACGAAGAGACCCAGTACTTC. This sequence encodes CASRENEETQYF.

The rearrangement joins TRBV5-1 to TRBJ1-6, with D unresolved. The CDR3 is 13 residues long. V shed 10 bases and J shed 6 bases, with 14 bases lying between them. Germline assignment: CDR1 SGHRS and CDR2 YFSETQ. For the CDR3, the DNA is TGCGCCTCGAGGGAGGGAGTTAATTCACCCCTCCACTTT. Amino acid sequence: CASREGVNSPLHF.

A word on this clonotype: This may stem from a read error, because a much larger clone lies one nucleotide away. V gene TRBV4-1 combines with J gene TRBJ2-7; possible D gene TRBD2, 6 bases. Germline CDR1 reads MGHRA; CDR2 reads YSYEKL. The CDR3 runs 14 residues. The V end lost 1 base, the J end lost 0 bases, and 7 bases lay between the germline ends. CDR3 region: CASSQAGGSYEQYV. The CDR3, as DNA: TGCGCCAGCAGCCAAGCCGGGGGCTCCTACGAGCAGTACGTC.

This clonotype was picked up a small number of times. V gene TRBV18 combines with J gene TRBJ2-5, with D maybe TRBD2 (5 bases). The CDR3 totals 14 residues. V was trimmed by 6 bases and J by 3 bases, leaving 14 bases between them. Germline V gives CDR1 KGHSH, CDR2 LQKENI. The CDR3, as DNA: TGTGCCAGCTCCCCAACGTGGCGGGAAGAGACCCAGTACTTC. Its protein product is CASSPTWREETQYF. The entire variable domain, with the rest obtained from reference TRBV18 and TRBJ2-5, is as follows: NAGVMQNPRHLVRRRGQEARLRCSPMKGHSHVYWYRQLPEEGLKFMVYLQKENIIDESGMPKERFSAEFPKEGPSILRIQQVVRGDSAAYFCASSPTWREETQYFGPGTRLLVL.

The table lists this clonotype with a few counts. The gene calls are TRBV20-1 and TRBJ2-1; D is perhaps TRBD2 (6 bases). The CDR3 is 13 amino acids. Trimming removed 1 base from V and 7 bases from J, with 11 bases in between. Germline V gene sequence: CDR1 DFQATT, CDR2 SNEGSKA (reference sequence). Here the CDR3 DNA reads TGCAGTGCTAGAGTCTTAGCGGTTAATGAGCAGTTCTTC. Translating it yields CSARVLAVNEQFF.

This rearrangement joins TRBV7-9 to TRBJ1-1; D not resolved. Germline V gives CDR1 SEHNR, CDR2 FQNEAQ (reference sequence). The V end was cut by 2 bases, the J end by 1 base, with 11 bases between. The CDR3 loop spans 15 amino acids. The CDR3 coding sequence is TGTGCCAGCAGCTTACCTCCAGTCCAGAACACTGAAGCTTTCTTT. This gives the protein CASSLPPVQNTEAFF.

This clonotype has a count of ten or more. DNA of the CDR3: TGCGCCAGCAGCCAAGGTTTCAGGGGCAATTCACCCCTCCACTTT. This translates into CASSQGFRGNSPLHF. This chain connects TRBV4-1 to TRBJ1-6; weak D call: TRBD1 (6 bases). CDR3 length: 15 residues. V was shortened by 1 base and J by 7 bases, with 11 bases between the two germline ends. The germline V gene encodes CDR1 MGHRA and CDR2 YSYEKL.

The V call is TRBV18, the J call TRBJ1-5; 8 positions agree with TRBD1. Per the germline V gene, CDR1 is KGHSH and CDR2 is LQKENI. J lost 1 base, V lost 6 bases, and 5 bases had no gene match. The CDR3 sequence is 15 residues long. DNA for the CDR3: TGTGCCAGCTCGGACAGGGAGGGAAGCAATCAGCCCCAGCATTTT. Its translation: CASSDREGSNQPQHF.

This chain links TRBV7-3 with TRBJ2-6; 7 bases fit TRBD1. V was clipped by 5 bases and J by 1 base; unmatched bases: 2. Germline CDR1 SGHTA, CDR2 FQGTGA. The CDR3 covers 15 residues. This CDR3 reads CASSPGQSGANVLTF. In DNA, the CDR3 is TGTGCCAGCAGCCCGGGACAGTCTGGGGCCAACGTCCTGACTTTC.

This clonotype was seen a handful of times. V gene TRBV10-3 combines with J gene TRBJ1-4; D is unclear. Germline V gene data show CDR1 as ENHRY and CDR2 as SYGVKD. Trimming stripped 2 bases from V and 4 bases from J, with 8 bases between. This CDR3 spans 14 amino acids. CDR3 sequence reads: CAISEGQINEKLFF. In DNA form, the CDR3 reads TGTGCCATCAGTGAGGGGCAGATTAATGAAAAACTGTTTTTT.

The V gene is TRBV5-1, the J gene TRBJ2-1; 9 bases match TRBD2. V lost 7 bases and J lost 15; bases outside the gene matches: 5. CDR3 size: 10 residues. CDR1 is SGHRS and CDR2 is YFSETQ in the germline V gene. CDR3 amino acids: CASFGTSLFF. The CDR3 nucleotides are TGCGCCAGCTTCGGGACTAGCTTGTTCTTC.

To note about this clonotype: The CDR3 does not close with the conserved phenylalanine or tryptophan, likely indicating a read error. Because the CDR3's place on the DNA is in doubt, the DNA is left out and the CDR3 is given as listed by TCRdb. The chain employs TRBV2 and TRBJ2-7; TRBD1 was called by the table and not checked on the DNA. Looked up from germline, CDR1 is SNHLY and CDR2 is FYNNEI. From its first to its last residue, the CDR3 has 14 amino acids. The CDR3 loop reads CASSEAIQGGQGTI.